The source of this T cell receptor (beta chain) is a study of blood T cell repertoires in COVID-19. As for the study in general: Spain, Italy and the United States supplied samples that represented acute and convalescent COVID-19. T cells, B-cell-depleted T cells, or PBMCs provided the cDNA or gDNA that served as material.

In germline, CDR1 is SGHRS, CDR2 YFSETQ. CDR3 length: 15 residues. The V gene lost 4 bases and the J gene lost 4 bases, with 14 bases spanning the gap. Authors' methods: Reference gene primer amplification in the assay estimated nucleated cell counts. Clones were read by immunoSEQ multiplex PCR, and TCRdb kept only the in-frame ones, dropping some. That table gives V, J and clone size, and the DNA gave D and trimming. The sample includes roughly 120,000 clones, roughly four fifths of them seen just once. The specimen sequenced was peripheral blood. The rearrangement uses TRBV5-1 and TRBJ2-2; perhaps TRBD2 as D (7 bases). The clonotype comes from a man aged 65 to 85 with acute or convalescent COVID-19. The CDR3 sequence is CASSIGRGGTGELFF. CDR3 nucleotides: TGCGCCAGCAGCATTGGTAGGGGGGGCACCGGGGAGCTGTTTTTT.